This T cell receptor (beta chain) was sequenced for a study of OX40 agonist ivuxolimab in advanced cancers. For the wider study: Ivuxolimab was an agonistic, fully human IgG2 monoclonal antibody directed against OX40 (CD134), a costimulatory receptor. Intravenous ivuxolimab was administered to patients every 2 weeks at six dose levels: 0.01, 0.1, 0.3, 1.5, 3 and 10 mg/kg. Of the roughly 53 patients in dose escalation, about 20 had hepatocellular carcinoma, some 15 had melanoma, 9 had renal cell carcinoma and 9 had head and neck cancer. In the dose-escalation cohort, approximately 82% of patients were male, and the mean age was approximately 60 years, with a range of about 23 to 85. Patients were allowed to have had prior anti-PD-1, anti-PD-L1 or anti-CTLA-4 therapy, and approximately 40% of the dose-escalation patients had previously received checkpoint inhibitors. Partial responses occurred in three dose-escalation patients: two with cutaneous melanoma and one with hepatocellular carcinoma. The point of sequencing TCRbeta in the periphery was to test whether ivuxolimab changed TCR sequence diversity and drove clonal T-cell expansion. The paper describes the monotherapy dose-escalation part (N ≈ 51 patients) of the phase I trial of ivuxolimab. What the study reported, not specific to this receptor: After ivuxolimab, more expanded clones were found on average in CD8+ T cells than in CD4+ T cells. The antigen specificity of the peripheral T cells that underwent clonal expansion was not determined. In the 0.1-3.0 mg/kg groups, partial responders had among the lowest normalized peripheral clonal expansion, particularly in CD8+ T cells. At doses of 0.1 to 3.0 mg/kg, clonal expansion of both CD4+ and CD8+ T cells in blood was seen between baseline and week 6. Low levels of normalized T-cell clonal expansion were also seen in some patients who did not respond.

On this clone: Its antigen target is currently unknown. Base qualities are not provided; no much larger clone lies one nucleotide away.

To sequence the TCRbeta CDR3 region, genomic DNA was isolated from the sorted cells. TCRbeta CDR3 regions were sequenced using the immunoSEQ Assay. TCRdb took over this immuneACCESS table, retaining in-frame rearrangements with V and J assigned. Such tables are incomplete; in checked studies, under half of the missing clones stem from an unresolved V gene, and the remainder is unexplained. The sample table records about 90,000 clones; 75% to 90% of these occur just once. Jointly, the top ten make up 6.5% to 9% of the sample. The trial excluded patients who had a history of autoimmune disease or who were on systemic immunosuppression. Peripheral blood for TCR sequencing was collected from all dose cohorts at baseline, on cycle 4 day 1, and on cycle 7 day 1. The samples were taken from a phase I, first-in-human, multicenter, open-label dose-escalation trial of ivuxolimab. Adults with locally advanced or metastatic melanoma, renal cell, hepatocellular, or head and neck squamous cell carcinoma were enrolled in the trial. CD4+ and CD8+ T cells were sorted separately from peripheral blood before TCR sequencing.

V ends up 4 bases short and J 5 bases short, with an unmatched junction base count of 11. The CDR1 and CDR2 encoded by the germline V gene are SGHRS and YFSETQ. The CDR3 goes from the cysteine to the phenylalanine over 17 residues. Here the CDR3 DNA is all that survives: 51 bases in frame from base 1. The chain is encoded by TRBV5-1 joined to TRBJ2-3; 12 of the junction bases match TRBD2. This TCR was recovered from an adult with an advanced solid tumor such as melanoma, head and neck, liver or kidney cancer. This specimen consisted of CD4+ or CD8+ T cells sorted from blood, obtained in a trial of the OX40 agonist ivuxolimab. The sequenced DNA: TGCGCCAGCAGCGACCTTCGACTAGCGGGAGTTGTAGATACGCAGTATTTT. Its product reads: CASSDLRLAGVVDTQYF.